One sample yielded the 3 T cell receptor beta chains listed below, sequenced in a study of shared clonotypes between healthy human individuals. Generated by immunoSEQ multiplex PCR, the TCRdb table keeps only in-frame clones and is missing some. The table records hundreds of thousands of clones, approximately 95% of them present only once. CD45RO-negative, CCR7-positively selected cells formed the naive CD8 fraction, excluding terminally differentiated effector memory CD45RA+ cells. Input material: naive CD8+ T cells sorted from blood. The receptors shown here come from a woman aged 25 to 45 in good health.

The genes are TRBV9 and TRBJ2-1; TRBD1 or TRBD2 may be the D gene (5 bases each). Germline CDR1 reads SGDLS; CDR2 reads YYNGEE. V lost 5 bases to trimming and J lost 0 bases, with 12 bases between them. This CDR3 spans 15 amino acids. CDR3 bases: TGTGCCAGCAGGGGGGACGGAAGCTCCTACAATGAGCAGTTCTTC. It translates to CASRGDGSSYNEQFF.

The rearrangement links TRBV19 to TRBJ2-2; 7 nucleotides align to TRBD2. This CDR3 comprises 14 residues. J gave up 3 bases and V 7 bases, and 5 bases lay outside the gene matches. Germline CDR1 LNHDA, CDR2 SQIVND (reference sequence). The CDR3 is CASNPSGDTGELFF. As DNA, the CDR3 is TGTGCCAGTAACCCTAGCGGCGACACCGGGGAGCTGTTTTTT. The full variable domain, with the rest looked up from reference TRBV19 and TRBJ2-2, is DGGITQSPKYLFRKEGQNVTLSCEQNLNHDAMYWYRQDPGQGLRLIYYSQIVNDFQKGDIAEGYSVSREKKESFPLTVTSAQKNPTAFYLCASNPSGDTGELFFGEGSRLTVL.

The chain couples TRBV28 to TRBJ2-2, with 11 positions matching TRBD1. The CDR3 totals 15 residues. Germline lookup yields CDR1 MDHEN and CDR2 SYDVKM. V lost 3 bases and J lost 6; bases outside the gene matches: 3. CDR3 sequence reads: CASSLWDRGSGELFF. The CDR3 DNA follows: TGTGCCAGCAGTTTGTGGGACAGGGGGTCCGGGGAGCTGTTTTTT.